The TCR beta chain described here comes from a study of OX40 agonist ivuxolimab in advanced cancers. Background on the study: Enrollees could have had prior anti-PD-1, anti-PD-L1 or anti-CTLA-4 therapy, which more than 30% had received.

This CDR3 comprises 20 residues. V gave up 0 bases and J gave up 5 bases; unmatched junction bases: 20. Germline CDR1 is SNHLY and CDR2 is FYNNEI. TCRdb's table, derived via immunoSEQ multiplex PCR, lists solely in-frame clones and lacks some. The top ten hold 0.8% to 1.2% of the sample, which has about 65,000 clones, about 92% seen once. This TCR was sampled from an adult with an advanced solid tumor such as melanoma, head and neck, liver or kidney cancer. The sequenced sample was CD4+ or CD8+ T cells sorted from blood, obtained in a trial of the OX40 agonist ivuxolimab. The genes are TRBV2 and TRBJ2-7, with 9 bases fitting TRBD2. CDR3 coding DNA: TGTGCCAGCAGTGAAGCACCGGGCCTAGTCGGGCGGGGGGGCCCCAACGAGCAGTACTTC. Translating it yields CASSEAPGLVGRGGPNEQYF.